One and the same sample provided the 6 T cell receptor beta chains below, sequenced in a study of beta chain features in type 1 diabetes. Every isolated RNA sample was fully reverse transcribed, so sequencing captured expressed TCRB transcripts. The assay was immunoSEQ multiplex PCR, and TCRdb's table has in-frame clones only and misses some. The profile shows 860,000 or so clones, roughly a sixth of them singletons. The source material was naive CD4+ T cells from blood. The receptors stem from a woman aged 18-29 years in good health.

This clone has a handful of counts. The chain recombines TRBV27 with TRBJ1-4, with D possibly being TRBD1 (5 bases). The germline V and J ends were trimmed by 5 bases and 7 bases, with 14 bases remaining between them. The CDR3 has 14 residues. Germline V CDR1 and CDR2: MNHEY, SMNVEV (reference sequence). In DNA, the CDR3 is TGTGCCAGCAGTCAGGGCGCTAAGCCTGAAAAACTGTTTTTT. Protein: CASSQGAKPEKLFF.

This clone was counted between two and nine times. Additional DNA sequences in this sample encode the identical CDR3. The chain combines TRBV7-9 with TRBJ2-1; 11 nucleotides match TRBD2. Unmatched junction bases numbered 1, after V lost 3 bases and J lost 3 bases. CDR1 is SEHNR and CDR2 is FQNEAQ in the germline V gene (reference sequence). This CDR3 is built from 15 residues. In DNA, the CDR3 is TGTGCCAGCAGCTTCACTAGCGGGAGCTACAATGAGCAGTTCTTC. It translates to CASSFTSGSYNEQFF.

This clone was seen a handful of times. The rearrangement joins TRBV7-2 to TRBJ2-3; 9 bases are shared with TRBD2. Looked up from germline, CDR1 is SGHTA and CDR2 is FQGNSA. Unmatched junction bases numbered 7, after V lost 1 base and J lost 2 bases. CDR3 length: 17 amino acids. This CDR3 reads CASSLVFRTSDTDTQYF. The CDR3 DNA reads TGTGCCAGCAGCTTAGTTTTCCGGACTAGCGACACAGATACGCAGTATTTT.

The genes are TRBV19 and TRBJ2-7; unclear D gene. V dropped 2 bases and J dropped 5 bases, with 10 bases sitting between them. Germline V CDR1 and CDR2: LNHDA, SQIVND (reference sequence). The CDR3 has 13 residues. CDR3 in DNA: TGTGCCAGTAGTATAAATGTGGCTCACGAGCAGTACTTC. Translating it yields CASSINVAHEQYF.

This clone was seen just once. The chain is built from TRBV7-9 and TRBJ2-1; no reliable D call. Germline CDR1 reads SEHNR; CDR2 reads FQNEAQ (reference sequence). The length of the CDR3 is 12 residues. The V and J ends lost 5 bases and 8 bases respectively, with 10 bases between them. CDR3 sequence: CASSARRDEQFF. Written as DNA, the CDR3 is TGTGCCAGCAGCGCGCGCCGCGATGAGCAGTTCTTC.

This clone appeared a few times. This chain connects TRBV5-4 to TRBJ2-3; TRBD2 might be the D (5 bases). The CDR3 has 15 residues. The V gene lost 1 base and the J gene lost 3 bases, with 12 bases spanning the gap. Per germline, CDR1 SGHNT and CDR2 YYREEE (reference sequence). CDR3 sequence: CASSLSSGPTDTQYF. For the CDR3, the DNA is TGTGCCAGCAGCTTGAGCAGCGGACCAACAGATACGCAGTATTTT.